Following are 19 T cell receptor beta chains from one sample sequenced in a study of memory CD4+ T cells and cytomegalovirus serostatus. The sort gate was single viable CD3+CD4+CD8-CD45RO+ cells for memory CD4+ T cells. Using immunoSEQ multiplex PCR, the repertoire was profiled, and TCRdb retains in-frame clones only, with some absent. The sample consists of around 63,000 clones, about three quarters of them appearing once. The sequenced material came from memory CD4+ T cells from blood. These receptors were collected from an adult in good health and CMV-seropositive.

This clone rates as medium-sized. The chain joins TRBV6-1 to TRBJ2-7, with 10 bases fitting TRBD1. Germline V gene sequence: CDR1 MNHNS, CDR2 SASEGT. This CDR3 contains 15 residues. The V gene end was trimmed by 4 bases and the J gene end by 3 bases; junction bases not matched to a gene: 6. The CDR3 DNA follows: TGTGCCAGCAGTGCTGAGGGGGACAGGGGCTACGAGCAGTACTTC. Amino acid sequence: CASSAEGDRGYEQYF.

The rearrangement uses TRBV5-6 and TRBJ2-7; D gene unclear. Looked up from germline, CDR1 is SGHDT and CDR2 is YYEEEE. Between the trimmed V and J ends, which lost 0 bases and 2 bases, there was a span of 9 bases. The CDR3 is 14 amino acids. As DNA, the CDR3 is TGTGCCAGCAGCTTGGGACGGGCGACCTACGAGCAGTACTTC. This encodes CASSLGRATYEQYF.

The genes are TRBV5-1 and TRBJ1-1; 8 bases agree with TRBD1. The CDR3 loop spans 15 amino acids. V shed 1 base, J shed 2 bases, and the junction held 4 bases outside the gene matches. The V gene's germline CDR1 is SGHRS and CDR2 YFSETQ. The CDR3 DNA reads TGCGCCAGCAGCTTGATTGGACAGGGAAACACTGAAGCTTTCTTT. This gives the protein CASSLIGQGNTEAFF.

This chain links TRBV29-1 with TRBJ2-7; 7 positions agree with TRBD1. This CDR3 contains 11 residues. Germline values: CDR1 SQVTM, CDR2 ANQGSEA. Trimming removed 5 bases from V and 6 bases from J; junction bases left unmatched: 4. DNA of the CDR3: TGCAGCGTTCCGACAGGGAGCGAGCAGTACTTC. Translating it yields CSVPTGSEQYF.

The rearrangement joins TRBV11-2 to TRBJ2-6, with D maybe TRBD1 (5 bases). The germline V gene has CDR1 SGHAT and CDR2 FQNNGV. Trimming took off 5 bases at V and 4 bases at J, with 21 bases between the two ends. The CDR3 totals 18 residues. In DNA, the CDR3 is TGTGCCAGCAGCGGGCTTAGGGATACAGGTACGGGGGCCAACGTCCTGACTTTC. Translation: CASSGLRDTGTGANVLTF.

Written as DNA, the CDR3 is TGTGCCAGCAGCTTAGTCCAGGGGGCACACGAGCAGTACTTC. Translation gives CASSLVQGAHEQYF. The chain carries TRBV7-8 and TRBJ2-7; 8 nucleotides align to TRBD1. The CDR3 extends over 14 amino acids. In germline, CDR1 is SGHVS, CDR2 FQNEAQ. V trimming: 1 base; J trimming: 5 bases; junction bases outside the gene matches: 4.

This sequence joins TRBV6-5 and TRBJ2-5; 7 nucleotides agree with TRBD2. The CDR3 spans 14 residues. Unmatched junction bases numbered 4, after V lost 2 bases and J lost 4 bases. Per germline, CDR1 MNHEY and CDR2 SVGAGI. The CDR3 sequence: CASSYTGEGETQYF. In DNA form, the CDR3 reads TGTGCCAGCAGTTACACCGGGGAGGGAGAGACCCAGTACTTC.

The V call is TRBV28, the J call TRBJ2-1, with 9 bases lining up with TRBD1. The CDR3 runs to 18 residues. Trimming took 2 bases from V and 4 from J; bases not matched to a gene: 12. Germline CDR1 reads MDHEN; CDR2 reads SYDVKM. The CDR3 reads CASSLSGGGDRAYNEQFF. The CDR3 nucleotides are TGTGCCAGCAGTTTAAGTGGCGGCGGGGACAGGGCTTACAATGAGCAGTTCTTC.

This clone was picked up one time. The chain joins TRBV6-5 to TRBJ1-1; possible D gene TRBD1, 5 bases. With 0 bases removed from V and 8 bases from J, the gap between germline ends came to 10 bases. This CDR3 has 13 residues. Germline loops: CDR1 MNHEY, CDR2 SVGAGI. The CDR3 sequence is CASSYSGTLEAFF. The CDR3, as DNA: TGTGCCAGCAGTTACTCGGGGACCTTAGAAGCTTTCTTT.

In DNA form, the CDR3 reads TGTGCCAGCAGTGATGGAGGGCAGAGGGGGGACACTGAAGCTTTCTTT. Its translation is CASSDGGQRGDTEAFF. This chain connects TRBV2 to TRBJ1-1; TRBD1 is a possible D gene (6 bases). Germline CDR1 is SNHLY and CDR2 is FYNNEI. V dropped 3 bases and J dropped 3 bases, with 17 bases sitting between them. The CDR3 loop spans 16 amino acids.

The chain recombines TRBV29-1 with TRBJ2-1; possible D gene TRBD2, 6 bases. The CDR3 is 14 residues long. Germline loops: CDR1 SQVTM, CDR2 ANQGSEA. Between the trimmed V and J ends, which lost 3 bases and 5 bases, there was a span of 14 bases. The CDR3 region is CSVETTRNNNEQFF. CDR3 nucleotide sequence: TGCAGCGTTGAGACGACTAGAAATAACAATGAGCAGTTCTTC.

This clone is medium-sized by share. The chain links TRBV28 to TRBJ1-1, with 8 bases identical to TRBD1. Germline V CDR1 and CDR2: MDHEN, SYDVKM. This CDR3 region has 14 residues. The V segment lost 7 bases and the J segment 9 bases; nucleotides outside the gene matches: 13. In DNA, the CDR3 is TGTGCCAGCATCCAACCCTCAGGGGGCAAGAAAGCTTTCTTT. Protein product: CASIQPSGGKKAFF.

This clone was picked up a small number of times. The chain has TRBV4-2 and TRBJ1-4; D is perhaps TRBD1 (5 bases). This CDR3 comprises 15 residues. Germline-derived CDR1 and CDR2 are LGHNA and YNFKEQ. V lost 5 bases to trimming and J lost 6 bases, with 16 bases between them. CDR3 coding DNA: TGTGCCAGCAGCTCCGGACATTTAGACGATGAAAAACTGTTTTTT. It translates to CASSSGHLDDEKLFF.

This clone was detected once. This rearrangement joins TRBV4-1 to TRBJ2-1; D unresolved. The length of the CDR3 is 14 residues. V lost 4 bases and J lost 6, with 13 bases in between. In germline, CDR1 is MGHRA, CDR2 YSYEKL. The CDR3 region is CASSPLKTSNEQFF. CDR3 bases: TGCGCCAGCAGCCCTCTAAAAACTTCCAATGAGCAGTTCTTC.

V is TRBV6-5 and J is TRBJ1-6; 10 bases fit TRBD1. Germline V CDR1 and CDR2: MNHEY, SVGAGI. CDR3 size: 14 residues. The ends lost 6 bases at V and 13 bases at J; junction bases unmatched: 9. The CDR3 region is CASSLGQGGMPLHF. The DNA for the CDR3 is TGTGCCAGCAGCCTAGGACAGGGGGGTATGCCCCTCCACTTT.

This clone was counted once. The chain joins TRBV6-1 to TRBJ1-2; 10 nucleotides line up with TRBD1. The CDR3 is 14 residues long. With V trimmed by 9 bases and J by 8 bases, 12 bases remained unmatched. The germline gives CDR1 MNHNS, CDR2 SASEGT. The CDR3 loop is CASKHRDRGRGYTF. Here the CDR3 DNA reads TGTGCCAGTAAACACCGGGACAGGGGACGCGGCTACACCTTC.

This chain connects TRBV7-2 to TRBJ2-7; D is uncertain. This CDR3 is 13 amino acids long. The germline CDR1 and CDR2 sequences are SGHTA and FQGNSA. The ends were cut back, 0 bases at V and 6 bases at J, with 9 bases in the middle. CDR3 DNA: TGTGCCAGCAGCTTAGCGGTTAGTACCGAGCAGTACTTC. Encoded protein: CASSLAVSTEQYF.

This clone was picked up one time. CDR3 loop: CASSQPGRATNEKLFF. CDR3 coding DNA: TGCGCCAGCAGCCAGCCTGGACGGGCAACTAATGAAAAACTGTTTTTT. The rearrangement links TRBV4-1 to TRBJ1-4; D is undetermined. CDR1 and CDR2 from the germline V gene are MGHRA and YSYEKL. This CDR3 has 16 residues. The V end was cut by 3 bases, the J end by 0 bases, with 11 bases between.

V and J are TRBV5-1 and TRBJ2-7, with a possible D match to TRBD1 (6 bases). Trimming shortened V by 1 base and J by 3 bases, and 8 bases separated the two germline ends. CDR3 length equals 13 residues. Germline CDR1 reads SGHRS; CDR2 reads YFSETQ. CDR3 region: CASSLQGSYEQYF. The DNA of the CDR3 is TGCGCCAGCAGCTTGCAGGGGAGCTACGAGCAGTACTTC.